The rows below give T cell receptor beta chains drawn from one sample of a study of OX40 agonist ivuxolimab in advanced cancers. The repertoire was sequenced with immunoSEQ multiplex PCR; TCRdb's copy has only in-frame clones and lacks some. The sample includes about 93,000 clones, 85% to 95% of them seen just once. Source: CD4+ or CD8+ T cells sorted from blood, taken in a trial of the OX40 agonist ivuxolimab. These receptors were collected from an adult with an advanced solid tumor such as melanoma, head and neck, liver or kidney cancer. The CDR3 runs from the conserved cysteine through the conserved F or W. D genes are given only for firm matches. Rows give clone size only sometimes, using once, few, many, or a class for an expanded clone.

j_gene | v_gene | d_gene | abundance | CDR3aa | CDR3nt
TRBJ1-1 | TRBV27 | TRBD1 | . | CASSLRQGSAYTEAFF | TGTGCCAGCAGTTTGCGACAGGGCAGCGCGTACACTGAAGCTTTCTTT
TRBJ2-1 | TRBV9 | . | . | CASSVGSSYNEQFF | TGTGCCAGCAGCGTAGGTTCATCGTACAATGAGCAGTTCTTC
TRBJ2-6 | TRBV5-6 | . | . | CASSLVGSGANVLTF | TGTGCCAGCAGCTTGGTAGGCTCTGGGGCCAACGTCCTGACTTTC
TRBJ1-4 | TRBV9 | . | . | CASSPDPTGGNEKLFF | TGTGCCAGCAGCCCTGACCCGACAGGAGGAAATGAAAAACTGTTTTTT
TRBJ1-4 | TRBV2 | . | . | CASAGGGEKLFF | TGTGCCAGCGCTGGGGGTGGGGAAAAACTGTTTTTT
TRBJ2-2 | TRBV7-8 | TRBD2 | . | CASSLVRGRMAGELFF | TGTGCCAGCAGCTTAGTGCGCGGGAGAATGGCCGGGGAGCTGTTTTTT
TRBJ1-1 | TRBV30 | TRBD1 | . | CAWRGQANTEAFF | TGTGCCTGGAGGGGACAGGCGAACACTGAAGCTTTCTTT
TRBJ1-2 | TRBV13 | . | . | CASSLEGPYGYTF | TGTGCCAGCAGCTTAGAGGGTCCTTATGGCTACACCTTC
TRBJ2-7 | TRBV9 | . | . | CASSSGVGHEQYF | TGTGCCAGCAGCTCGGGAGTGGGGCACGAGCAGTACTTC
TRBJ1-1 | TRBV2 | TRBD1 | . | CASSQGASEAFF | TGTGCCAGCAGTCAGGGGGCGTCTGAAGCTTTCTTT
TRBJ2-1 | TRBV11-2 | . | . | CASSRIRGGSGNEQFF | TGTGCCAGCAGCCGTATCCGCGGGGGCTCGGGGAATGAGCAGTTCTTC
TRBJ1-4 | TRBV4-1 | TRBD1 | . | CASSQTEPRQGGHEKLFF | TGCGCCAGCAGCCAAACCGAACCCCGACAGGGGGGGCATGAAAAACTGTTTTTT
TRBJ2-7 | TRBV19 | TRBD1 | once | CASTPGQGAYEQYF | TGTGCCAGTACTCCGGGACAGGGGGCCTACGAGCAGTACTTC
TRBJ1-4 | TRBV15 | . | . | CATSRETGKGEKLFF | TGTGCCACCAGCAGAGAAACAGGGAAAGGAGAAAAACTGTTTTTT
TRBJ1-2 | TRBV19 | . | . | CASSYGDFYGYTF | TGTGCCAGTAGTTATGGGGACTTCTATGGCTACACCTTC
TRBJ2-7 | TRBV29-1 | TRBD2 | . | CSVESGIPYEQYF | TGCAGCGTTGAAAGCGGGATACCCTACGAGCAGTACTTC
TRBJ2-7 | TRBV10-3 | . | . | CAISESGSPYEQYF | TGTGCCATCAGTGAGTCGGGCAGTCCCTACGAGCAGTACTTC
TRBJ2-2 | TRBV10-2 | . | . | CASSEEPNTGELFF | TGCGCCAGCAGTGAGGAGCCAAACACCGGGGAGCTGTTTTTT
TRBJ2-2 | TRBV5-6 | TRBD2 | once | CASSQAISGRGTGELFF | TGTGCCAGCAGCCAAGCCATTAGCGGGAGGGGCACCGGGGAGCTGTTTTTT
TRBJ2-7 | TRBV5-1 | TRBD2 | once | CASSEGLAGTYEQYF | TGCGCCAGCAGCGAGGGACTAGCGGGAACCTACGAGCAGTACTTC
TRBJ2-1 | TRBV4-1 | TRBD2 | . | CASSPGGLVYEQFF | TGCGCCAGCAGCCCTGGCGGACTAGTTTATGAGCAGTTCTTC
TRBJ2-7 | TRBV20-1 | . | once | CSAPGVYEQYF | TGCAGTGCTCCGGGGGTTTACGAGCAGTACTTC
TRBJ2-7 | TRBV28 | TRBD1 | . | CASTVNRGLSYEQYF | TGTGCCAGCACTGTTAACAGGGGATTGTCCTACGAGCAGTACTTC
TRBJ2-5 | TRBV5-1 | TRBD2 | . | CASSFSGSLETQYF | TGCGCCAGCAGCTTTAGCGGGAGTCTGGAGACCCAGTACTTC
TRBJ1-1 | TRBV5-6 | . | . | CASGPPNTEAFF | TGTGCCAGCGGCCCCCCCAACACTGAAGCTTTCTTT
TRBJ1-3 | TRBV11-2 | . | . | CASSLGPSSGNTIYF | TGTGCCAGCAGCTTGGGGCCTAGCTCTGGAAACACCATATATTTT
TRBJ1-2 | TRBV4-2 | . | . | CASSQGRQAFYGYTF | TGTGCCAGCAGCCAAGGTCGCCAAGCGTTTTATGGCTACACCTTC
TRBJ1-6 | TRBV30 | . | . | CAWSLLNLGVNSPLHF | TGTGCCTGGAGCCTACTCAACCTTGGTGTCAATTCACCCCTCCACTTT
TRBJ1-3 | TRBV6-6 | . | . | CASSYSSQIGNTIYF | TGTGCCAGCAGTTACTCGTCGCAAATAGGAAACACCATATATTTT
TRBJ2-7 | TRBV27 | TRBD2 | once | CASSLIAGGLTEQYF | TGTGCCAGCAGTTTGATTGCGGGAGGGCTCACCGAGCAGTACTTC
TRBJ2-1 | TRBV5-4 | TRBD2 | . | CASSTSGRYNEQFF | TGTGCCAGCAGCACTAGCGGGAGGTACAATGAGCAGTTCTTC
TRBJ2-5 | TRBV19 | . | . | CASGTSGETQYF | TGTGCCAGTGGAACCTCCGGAGAGACCCAGTACTTC
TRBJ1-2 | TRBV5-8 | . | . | CASSLDLGGARYGYTF | TGTGCCAGCAGCTTAGACCTGGGGGGAGCTCGCTATGGCTACACCTTC
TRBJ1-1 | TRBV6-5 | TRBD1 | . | CASRQGMSTEAFF | TGTGCCAGCAGACAGGGGATGAGCACTGAAGCTTTCTTT
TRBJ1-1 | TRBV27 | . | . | CASSLSLGNTEAFF | TGTGCCAGCAGTTTATCCTTAGGGAACACTGAAGCTTTCTTT
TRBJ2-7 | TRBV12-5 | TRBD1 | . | CASGHTETGISSYEQYF | TGTGCTAGTGGCCACACCGAGACAGGGATAAGCTCCTACGAGCAGTACTTC
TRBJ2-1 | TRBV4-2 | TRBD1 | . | CASSQVRDRDYNEQFF | TGTGCCAGCAGCCAAGTCAGGGACAGGGATTACAATGAGCAGTTCTTC
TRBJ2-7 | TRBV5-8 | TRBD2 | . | CASSPSGNPYEQYF | TGTGCCAGCAGCCCGAGCGGGAACCCCTACGAGCAGTACTTC
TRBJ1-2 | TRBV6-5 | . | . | CASRSNYGYTF | TGTGCCAGCAGGTCTAACTATGGCTACACCTTC
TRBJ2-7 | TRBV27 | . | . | CASSLTAVSYEQYF | TGTGCCAGCAGTTTAACAGCGGTCTCCTACGAGCAGTACTTC
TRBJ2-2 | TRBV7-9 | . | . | CASSLKGMGTNTGELFF | TGTGCCAGCAGCTTGAAGGGGATGGGTACGAACACCGGGGAGCTGTTTTTT
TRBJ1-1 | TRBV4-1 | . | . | CASGMISGNAEAFF | TGCGCCAGCGGGATGATCTCGGGTAACGCTGAAGCTTTCTTT
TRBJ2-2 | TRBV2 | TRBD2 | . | CASQAGENTGELFF | TGTGCCAGCCAAGCGGGGGAGAACACCGGGGAGCTGTTTTTT
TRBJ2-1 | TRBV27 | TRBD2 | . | CASSPGLAHRTYNEQFF | TGTGCCAGCAGTCCTGGACTAGCCCATAGAACCTACAATGAGCAGTTCTTC
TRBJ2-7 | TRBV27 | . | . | CASSLSPASYEQYF | TGTGCCAGCAGTTTATCGCCAGCCTCCTACGAGCAGTACTTC
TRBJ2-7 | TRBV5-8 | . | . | CASTIIGARDTNYEQYF | TGTGCCAGCACTATCATAGGAGCCCGGGACACAAACTACGAGCAGTACTTC
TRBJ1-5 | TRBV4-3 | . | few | CASSQDSGSPQHF | TGCGCCAGCAGCCAAGATTCCGGTTCGCCCCAGCATTTT
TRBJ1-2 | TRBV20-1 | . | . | CSAREGGYTF | TGCAGTGCTAGGGAAGGCGGCTACACCTTC
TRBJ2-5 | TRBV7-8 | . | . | CASKSGQETQYF | TGTGCCAGCAAGAGCGGACAAGAGACCCAGTACTTC
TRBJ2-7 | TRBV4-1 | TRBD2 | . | CASSQEWGLAGGGYEQYF | TGCGCCAGCAGCCAAGAATGGGGACTAGCGGGAGGGGGCTACGAGCAGTACTTC
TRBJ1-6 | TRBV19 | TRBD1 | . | CASSMVGWTGGYSPLHF | TGTGCCAGTAGTATGGTTGGTTGGACAGGGGGCTACTCACCCCTCCACTTT
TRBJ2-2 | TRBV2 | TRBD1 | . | CASTGTGGDTGELFF | TGTGCCAGCACCGGGACAGGGGGTGATACCGGGGAGCTGTTTTTT
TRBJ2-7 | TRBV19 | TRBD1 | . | CASSMGQGSEQYF | TGTGCCAGTAGTATGGGACAGGGGAGTGAGCAGTACTTC
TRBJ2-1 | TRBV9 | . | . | CASSDRDASYNEQFF | TGTGCCAGCAGCGACCGGGACGCTTCCTACAATGAGCAGTTCTTC